Reported below is one T cell receptor (beta chain). This clonotype showed up many times. No cognate antigen has been identified for it. No clone much larger than this one lies a single base away; base qualities are absent. The data belong to a study of read filtering for tumor transcriptome and immune sequencing (dated by TCRdb to 2018 to 2021). Regarding the complete study: The cohort had around 16 male and 11 to 15 female patients with a mean age of around 66 years, ranging from roughly 40 to 90. After DNase treatment, whole-transcriptome libraries were prepared using the TruSeq RNA Access Library Prep Kit. By revised international staging, 8 patients were R-ISS I, under 20 were R-ISS II and about seven were R-ISS III. One of the main goals was to work out a read-filtering strategy for immune repertoire data, in particular whether clonotypes backed by only a single read should be removed. TCR-region mapped reads per sample ranged from about 4.05 to 11 million with IR-seq versus only about 85 to 1273 with RNA-seq. The study compared TCR repertoires from targeted immune repertoire sequencing and bulk whole-transcriptome sequencing run on the same bone marrow samples.

TCR libraries were built from 400 ng RNA with the Immunoverse kit, using molecular barcoded adaptors covering alpha/delta and beta/gamma chains. The same RNA used for transcriptome sequencing was used for TCR library preparation. An Illumina HiSeq 4000 with 2 x 150 cycles was used to sequence the TCR libraries. Turning to the authors' computational methods: TCR reads were aligned to human V, D, J and C references and assembled into CDR3 clonotypes with MiXCR, including quality filtering and error correction. Clonotype counts and gene usage diversity were analyzed with the tcR package in R. For inspection of raw mapping reads, RNA-seq reads were mapped by STAR aligner version 2.5.3a onto GRCh37 of the human genome. To test the effect of sequencing depth on detected clonotypes, IR-seq fastq files were randomly downsampled using Seqtk 1.3. TCRdb's own reprocessing of the public reads used fastp at Q25 and MiXCR and kept productive beta chains. A single entry per CDR3 protein holds the most common genes and DNA from its merged rows. Clone size and V and J calls follow TCRdb, not the original study. The sample table shows around 35,000 distinct CDR3 sequences, and 12% to 15% are seen once. In total, the top ten clones hold roughly 35% of the sample.

Trimming removed 0 bases from V and 5 bases from J; the gene matches leave 8 bases unexplained. For CDR1 and CDR2, the germline V gene lists MGHRA and YSYEKL. The CDR3 numbers 17 residues from cysteine through phenylalanine. Only the CDR3 part of the read is kept: 51 bases, read in frame from the first base. Bone marrow was sampled from every patient at the time of active disease. Ficoll-Hypaque density gradient centrifugation was used to isolate the bone marrow mononuclear cells. CD138-negative cells were obtained by negative selection after labeling with CD138 magnetic microbeads on a MACS separator, removing myeloma plasma cells. Purity of the isolated cells was checked by flow cytometry on an Attune NxT using CD138 antibodies. TRIzol reagent was used to extract total RNA, and a NanoDrop spectrophotometer was used to quantify the extracted RNA. For each patient, paired RNA-seq and IR-seq were run on the CD138-negative bone marrow sample from that patient.

Study-wide conclusions, independent of this receptor: Rather than purified T cells, the sorted CD138-negative fraction was a mixed bone marrow immune population. In IR-seq, roughly four fifths of clonotypes but around 3.5% of total reads were represented by single-read clonotypes, whereas in RNA-seq, approximately 70% of clonotypes and approximately 44% of reads were represented by single-read clonotypes. Compared with RNA-seq, IR-seq captured clonotypes at much greater depth and more reliably, and a smaller IR-seq throughput was enough to identify most of the shared clonotypes. Removing single-read clonotypes increased the correlation between IR-seq and RNA-seq shared clonotype proportions.

This TCR came from a donor aged 40 or older with multiple myeloma. In this chain, TRBV4-1 is recombined with TRBJ2-1; TRBD1 matches 9 bases in the middle. Sequenced input: a population of CD138-negative cells sorted from bone marrow. The label giving this sample's cell subset or site can be read as: bone marrow mononuclear cells depleted of CD138+ plasma/myeloma cells by negative magnetic selection. The CDR3 in this case is CASSQDWTGAQDNEQFF. The bases read TGCGCCAGCAGCCAAGATTGGACAGGGGCCCAGGACAATGAGCAGTTCTTC.